This T cell receptor beta chain was captured by sequencing in a study of spatial heterogeneity in lung cancer (dated by TCRdb to between 2018 and 2021). For context, the study as a whole: More beta-chain than alpha-chain transcripts were consistently detected, likely reflecting higher beta-chain transcript abundance. In the raw uncorrected reads, each unique combination of TCR and UMI appeared more than ten times on average. The study quantitatively compared TCR alpha and beta repertoires across multiple tumor regions, matched nontumor lung and blood in non-small cell lung cancer. Nonsynonymous mutation counts, determined by whole-exome sequencing of tumor tissue, were related to features of the TCR repertoire. Both alpha and beta chains were TCR-sequenced in approximately 220 tumor regions, under 85 matched nontumor lung samples and around 50 PBMC samples obtained at surgery. Summary of the overall study and its limitations: Ubiquitous expanded tumor TCRs were detected in blood more often at tumor resection than at routine follow-up. Additional single-cell paired TCR alpha and beta sequencing was considered necessary to confirm, at a functional level, the hypothesis that regional TCRs recognize regional mutations.

The library was prepared using 5' RACE. TCRdb records NextSeq 500 as the sequencer. To allow correction of PCR and sequencing errors, the TCR library protocol tagged every TCR cDNA molecule with a unique molecular identifier. Concerning the study's data processing: Decombinator tools were used for TCR identification, UMI-based error correction and CDR3 extraction. Expanded TCRs were defined as those above a frequency of 2 per 1,000, corresponding to the top 1% of the tumor frequency distribution. Renyi diversity was computed with the R vegan package after each repertoire had been subsampled 100 times to 5,000 TCRs. CDR3 similarity networks were built from amino acid triplet string-kernel similarity, with CDR3s being connected when pairwise similarity was above 0.82. TCRdb redid the processing of the public reads, applying fastp at Q25 and MiXCR, and retained in-frame beta chains. Records with the same CDR3 protein are collapsed into one entry carrying the most frequent genes and DNA. TCRdb's processing, not the authors', yielded these V and J calls. In this sample the table shows 50,000 to 65,000 distinct CDR3 sequences, around 8.2% of which occur a single time. Of the sample, more than 12% is held by the ten largest clones.

This clonotype was recorded at least ten times. Its antigen has not been determined. Base-call qualities are not available, and no considerably larger clone is one nucleotide away. From a lookup of the germline V gene, CDR1 and CDR2 are SQVTM and ANQGSEA. From its cysteine to its phenylalanine, the CDR3 spans 14 amino acids. The DNA shown is the 42-base CDR3, in frame from base 1. V is cut by 3 bases and J by 5 bases, and the space between the germline ends is 16 bases. The time point label, read with the paper, signifies: sample taken at primary tumor resection. TCR sequencing used whole RNA extracted from tumor and nontumor lung tissue, or from cryopreserved PBMC samples, without cell sorting. Donors were about 70 patients with early-stage, untreated non-small cell lung cancer from the lung TRACERx cohort. A patient was chosen for TCR sequencing only when enough RNA was available from at least two tumor regions.

Sequenced material: PBMCs, taken at surgery. This clonotype was sampled from a female donor with early-stage non-small cell lung cancer. The rearrangement joined TRBV29-1 to TRBJ1-2; there is no confident call for the D gene. In nucleotides, the sequence is TGCAGCGTTGACCGACACTCCCGAGATTATGGCTACACCTTC. This is translated as CSVDRHSRDYGYTF. Full variable domain (CDR3 extended with the reference TRBV29-1 and TRBJ1-2 proteins): SAVISQKPSRDICQRGTSLTIQCQVDSQVTMMFWYRQQPGQSLTLIATANQGSEATYESGFVIDKFPISRPNLTFSTLTVSNMSPEDSSIYLCSVDRHSRDYGYTFGSGTRLTVV.